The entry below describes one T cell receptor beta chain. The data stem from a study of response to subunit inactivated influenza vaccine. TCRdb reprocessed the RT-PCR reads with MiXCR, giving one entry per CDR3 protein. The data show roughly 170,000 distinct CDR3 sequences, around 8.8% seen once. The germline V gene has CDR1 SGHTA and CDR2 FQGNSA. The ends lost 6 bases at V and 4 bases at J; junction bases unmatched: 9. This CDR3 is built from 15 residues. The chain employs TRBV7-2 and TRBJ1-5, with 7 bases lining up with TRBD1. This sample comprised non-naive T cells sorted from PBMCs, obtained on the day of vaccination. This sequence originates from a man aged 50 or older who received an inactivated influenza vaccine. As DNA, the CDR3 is TGTGCCAGCAGGGGGGAGTCAGGGGGTAATCAGCCCCAGCATTTT. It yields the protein CASRGESGGNQPQHF.